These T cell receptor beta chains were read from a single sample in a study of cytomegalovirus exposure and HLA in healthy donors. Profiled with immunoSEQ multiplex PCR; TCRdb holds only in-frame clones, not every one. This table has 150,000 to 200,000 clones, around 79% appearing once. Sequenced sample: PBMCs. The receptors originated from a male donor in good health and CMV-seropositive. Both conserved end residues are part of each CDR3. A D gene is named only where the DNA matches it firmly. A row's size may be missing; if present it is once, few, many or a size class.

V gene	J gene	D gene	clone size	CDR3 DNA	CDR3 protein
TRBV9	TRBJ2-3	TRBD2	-	TGTGCCAGCAGCATGATAGCGGGAGGGCCCCGGGTCACGCAGTATTTT	CASSMIAGGPRVTQYF
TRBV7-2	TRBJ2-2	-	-	TGTGCCAGCAGCTCTACAGGGACTACGAACACCGGGGAGCTGTTTTTT	CASSSTGTTNTGELFF
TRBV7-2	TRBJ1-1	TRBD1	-	TGTGCCAGCAGCTTAGTCGGACAGGGGTACTCTGAAGCTTTCTTT	CASSLVGQGYSEAFF
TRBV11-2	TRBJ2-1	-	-	TGTGCCAGCAGCTTAGCGGGGGTGAGGTACAATGAGCAGTTCTTC	CASSLAGVRYNEQFF
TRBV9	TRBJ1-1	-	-	TGTGCCAGCAGCTTCCGGGAGCCCTCCACTGAAGCTTTCTTT	CASSFREPSTEAFF
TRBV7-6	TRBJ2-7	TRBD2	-	TGTGCCAGCAGCTTAGTAGAAAGCGGGAGTAGTTACGAGCAGTACTTC	CASSLVESGSSYEQYF
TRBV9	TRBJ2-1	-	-	TGTGCCAGCAGCGTAGCCGAAGGACACTACAATGAGCAGTTCTTC	CASSVAEGHYNEQFF
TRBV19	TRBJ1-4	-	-	TGTGCCAGTGCTGGAAGGAGTAATGAAAAACTGTTTTTT	CASAGRSNEKLFF
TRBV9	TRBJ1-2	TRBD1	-	TGTGCCAGCAGCGAATCTTCAAAAGACAGGGGAGACTATGGCTACACCTTC	CASSESSKDRGDYGYTF
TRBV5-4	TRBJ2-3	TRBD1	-	TGTGCCAGCTCGACCTCCCGGGACAGGGCAACAGATACGCAGTATTTT	CASSTSRDRATDTQYF
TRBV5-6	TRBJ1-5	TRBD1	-	TGTGCCAGCAGCCCGACAGGGGCCAATCAGCCCCAGCATTTT	CASSPTGANQPQHF
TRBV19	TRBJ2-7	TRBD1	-	TGTGCCAGTAGTATCCTGGAGGGACAGGGCCACGAGCAGTACTTC	CASSILEGQGHEQYF
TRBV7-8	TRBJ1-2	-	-	TGTGCCAGCAGCTCCCTTAGAAATGGCTACACCTTC	CASSSLRNGYTF
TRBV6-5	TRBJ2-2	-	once	TGTGCCAGCAGTTCCCGCACCGGGGAGCTGTTTTTT	CASSSRTGELFF
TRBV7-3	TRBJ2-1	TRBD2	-	TGTGCCAGCAGCCCCGGACTAGCGGAGAGCGTATATGAGCAGTTCTTC	CASSPGLAESVYEQFF
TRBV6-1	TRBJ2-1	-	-	TGTGCCAGCAGTGAAAGAATTAGCTCCTACAATGAGCAGTTCTTC	CASSERISSYNEQFF
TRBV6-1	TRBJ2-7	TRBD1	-	TGTGCCAGCAGTGACAGGGGGCCCTACGAGCAGTACTTC	CASSDRGPYEQYF
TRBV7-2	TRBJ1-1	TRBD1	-	TGTGCCAGCAGCCCGAGAGTTACAGGGGTCACTGAAGCTTTCTTT	CASSPRVTGVTEAFF